This is a list of T cell receptor beta chains from one sample in a study of blood T cells in healthy people across ages. TCRdb reprocessed the 5' RACE reads with MiXCR, giving one entry per CDR3 protein. Among over a million distinct CDR3 sequences, around two fifths were seen once, and the ten largest hold approximately 7.9%. Sequencing was done on a sample of blood. The receptors derive from a woman aged 18-35 years in good health. Both conserved end residues are part of each CDR3. A D gene is named only where the DNA matches it firmly. Clone size, where shown, is once, few, many, or a class for clones that have expanded.

D gene	CDR3 length	V gene	clone size	J gene	CDR3 DNA	CDR3 protein
TRBD1	13	TRBV7-9	.	TRBJ2-7	TGTGCCAGCATCGGACAGGGGCGAAGCAAGCAGTACTTC	CASIGQGRSKQYF
.	14	TRBV2	.	TRBJ2-2	TGTGCCAGCAGAGGGGGGCTGGGCACCGGGGAGCTGTTTTTT	CASRGGLGTGELFF
.	15	TRBV12-5	.	TRBJ2-7	TGTGCTAGTGTCCCGAACCACAGGTTAACCTACGAGCAGTACTTC	CASVPNHRLTYEQYF
.	14	TRBV5-1	.	TRBJ1-2	TGCGCCAGCAGCTCCCCCGAGCAAAACTATGGCTACACCTTC	CASSSPEQNYGYTF
.	14	TRBV7-2	.	TRBJ1-2	TGTGCCAGCAGCTTAGAGGCAGATGGGTACGGCTACACCTTC	CASSLEADGYGYTF
.	14	TRBV28	.	TRBJ1-2	TGTGACAGCAACAAAAGGACGGGGGGAAATGGCTACACCTTC	CDSNKRTGGNGYTF
.	11	TRBV6-2/TRBV6-3	.	TRBJ2-7	TGTGCCAGCAGCAACGGACGCGAGCAGTACTTC	CASSNGREQYF
.	13	TRBV11-2	many	TRBJ2-1	TGTGCCAGCAGCTCCAGGGCGGGCGATGAGCAGTTCTTC	CASSSRAGDEQFF
TRBD1	15	TRBV5-1	.	TRBJ1-6	TGCGCCAGCAGCTTGTCCGGGACAGGGAGTTCACCCCTCCACTTT	CASSLSGTGSSPLHF
.	15	TRBV5-5	many	TRBJ1-1	TGTGCCAGCAGCCCGAAACAGGGTTTGGGGACTGAAGCTTTCTTT	CASSPKQGLGTEAFF
TRBD2	16	TRBV6-6	.	TRBJ2-5	TGTGCCAGCAGTGTATACGCGGGAGGCCCCATGGATGAGCAGTACTTC	CASSVYAGGPMDEQYF
TRBD1	12	TRBV30	.	TRBJ1-6	TGTGCCTGGGACAGGGAGTACTCACCCCTCCACTTT	CAWDREYSPLHF
TRBD2	14	TRBV10-3	few	TRBJ2-1	TGTGCCATTGGACGGGAGGTCGCCTACAATGAGCAGTTCTTC	CAIGREVAYNEQFF
TRBD2	15	TRBV7-8	.	TRBJ2-5	TGTGCCAGCAGCCTACAAGCGGGACCAAGGGAGACCCAGTACTTC	CASSLQAGPRETQYF
.	15	TRBV7-9	.	TRBJ1-4	TGTGCCAGCAGCTTAGATGGGGGTGCTAATGAAAAACTGTTTTTT	CASSLDGGANEKLFF
TRBD1	13	TRBV29-1	many	TRBJ2-7	TGCAGCGTATCGACAGGGGGAAACTACGAGCAGTACTTC	CSVSTGGNYEQYF
.	11	TRBV20-1	.	TRBJ1-3	TGCAGTTGGATGGCTGGAAACACCATATATTTT	CSWMAGNTIYF
.	17	TRBV5-1	once	TRBJ2-7	TGCGCCAGCAGCTTGCTCGTATTGGCGAGCTCCTACAATGAGCAGTACTTC	CASSLLVLASSYNEQYF
.	15	TRBV5-1	once	TRBJ2-7	TGCGCCAGCAGCTCGACTTCCAGCTCCTACAATGAGCAGTACTTC	CASSSTSSSYNEQYF
TRBD2	12	TRBV2	.	TRBJ2-1	TGTGCCAGCCCCCTCGGGGGGAGGGGGCAGTTCTTC	CASPLGGRGQFF
.	13	TRBV7-6	few	TRBJ2-7	TGTGCCAGCAGCTTAGACAGGGACGACGAGCAGTACTTC	CASSLDRDDEQYF
.	15	TRBV6-5	few	TRBJ2-7	TGTGCCAGCAGGAGGAGTGAGGGGCCGTACCGCGAGCAGTACTTC	CASRRSEGPYREQYF
TRBD2	13	TRBV13	few	TRBJ2-5	TGTGCCAGCAGCACCCTAGCGGGAGAGACCCAGTACTTC	CASSTLAGETQYF
.	13	TRBV2	once	TRBJ1-2	TGTGCCAGCCTACCGCGAGGGGCGGGTGGCTACACCTTC	CASLPRGAGGYTF
TRBD2	14	TRBV2	.	TRBJ2-1	TGTGCCAGCAGTGCCTCGACTAGCGTGAATGAGCAGTTCTTC	CASSASTSVNEQFF
.	14	TRBV7-2	.	TRBJ2-3	TGTGCCAGCAGCTTAGATGGGGGCTTAGATACGCAGTATTTT	CASSLDGGLDTQYF
.	13	TRBV6-5	.	TRBJ2-7	TGTGCCAGCAGTTACTCTAGGTGGAATGAGCAGTACTTC	CASSYSRWNEQYF
.	14	TRBV28	.	TRBJ1-1	TGTGCCAGCAGCCTCGTGGGGGCTGGGACTGAAGCTTTCTTT	CASSLVGAGTEAFF
TRBD2	16	TRBV7-3	.	TRBJ2-3	TGTGCCAGCAGCCTTTTTGCGGGGGGGCCTTCAGATACGCAGTATTTT	CASSLFAGGPSDTQYF
TRBD1	15	TRBV6-6	.	TRBJ1-1	TGTGCCAGCAGTTATCTCGGGACAGAGAACACTGAAGCTTTCTTT	CASSYLGTENTEAFF
.	15	TRBV11-2	few	TRBJ1-1	TGTGCCAGCAGCTTAGATGAGGCAGGGTACACTGAAGCTTTCTTT	CASSLDEAGYTEAFF
.	12	TRBV6-5	.	TRBJ1-6	TGTGCCAGCGGGATAGGGGACTCACCCCTCCACTTT	CASGIGDSPLHF
.	18	TRBV9	.	TRBJ1-6	TGTGCCAGCAGCGTAGATACAGGTCAGAGCTCCTATAATTCACCCCTCCACTTT	CASSVDTGQSSYNSPLHF
.	18	TRBV21-1	.	TRBJ2-1	TGTGCCAGCAGCAACGTCCGGGCCGGGACAGGATCCTACAATGAGCAGTTCTTC	CASSNVRAGTGSYNEQFF
.	13	TRBV28	.	TRBJ2-7	TGTGCCAGCAGTCCGGCAATCTCCTACGAGCAGTACTTC	CASSPAISYEQYF
TRBD2	19	TRBV7-2	few	TRBJ2-3	TGTGCCAGCAGCCCTACACTGATAGCGGGAGGGCGAGGCACAGATACGCAGTATTTT	CASSPTLIAGGRGTDTQYF
.	14	TRBV7-2	.	TRBJ1-1	TGTGCCAGCAGCTTAGGAGTACAGAAGACTGAAGCTTTCTTT	CASSLGVQKTEAFF
TRBD2	14	TRBV12-3/TRBV12-4	.	TRBJ2-3	TGTGCCAGCGGCGGACTAGCGGGAGGACATACGCAGTATTTT	CASGGLAGGHTQYF
.	13	TRBV7-2	few	TRBJ2-3	TGTGCCACCAAAAGCGCTAGCACAGATACGCAGTATTTT	CATKSASTDTQYF
.	13	TRBV7-3	.	TRBJ1-5	TGTGCCAGCAGCCCCAAACACCGCCAGCCCCAGCATTTT	CASSPKHRQPQHF
.	13	TRBV30	.	TRBJ2-7	TGTGCCTGGAGTCTGGACAGGGAGGGCGAGCAGTACTTC	CAWSLDREGEQYF
.	15	TRBV4-1	.	TRBJ1-4	TGCGCCAGCAGCCAAGATAGCGACTTGGGAGAAAAACTGTTTTTT	CASSQDSDLGEKLFF
TRBD1	14	TRBV19	.	TRBJ2-7	TGTGCCAGTAGTATTCCGGGACAGACCTACGAGCAGTACTTC	CASSIPGQTYEQYF
TRBD2	16	TRBV20-1	.	TRBJ2-1	TGCAGTGCTAGACGACTAGCGGGGAAATTAGTGGATGAGCAGTTCTTC	CSARRLAGKLVDEQFF
.	15	TRBV20-1	.	TRBJ1-2	TGCAGTGCTAGAGATATCGGGGACCTTGGCTATGGCCACACCTTC	CSARDIGDLGYGHTF
.	18	TRBV21-1	.	TRBJ1-5	TGTGCCAGCAGCAAAGCGGGGACAGGCCGTAGCACAAATCAGCCCCAGCATTTT	CASSKAGTGRSTNQPQHF
.	13	TRBV10-3	.	TRBJ2-7	TGTGCCATCAGTGCGGGGGAGGACAATGAGCAGTACTTC	CAISAGEDNEQYF
.	14	TRBV11-2	.	TRBJ2-7	TGTGCCAGCAGTTACATAAGGGTGAGCTACGAGCAGTACTTC	CASSYIRVSYEQYF
.	16	TRBV12-3/TRBV12-4	few	TRBJ1-2	TGTGCCAGCAGTTTCCACATGGGGGGGGCGGAGGATGGCTACACCTTC	CASSFHMGGAEDGYTF
TRBD2	14	TRBV20-1	many	TRBJ2-1	TGCAGTGCTAGACTAGCGGGGGACCACAATGAGCAGTTCTTC	CSARLAGDHNEQFF
.	12	TRBV20-1	few	TRBJ2-2	TGCAGTGCGGGGGAGAACACCGGGGAGCTGTTTTTT	CSAGENTGELFF
TRBD1	15	TRBV29-1	.	TRBJ1-1	TGCAGCGTTGATTTCCGGGGGGACAGGAACACTGAAGCTTTCTTT	CSVDFRGDRNTEAFF
TRBD2	14	TRBV5-1	.	TRBJ2-3	TGCGCCAGCAGGTCTCTAGCGGGGGGTGATACGCAGTATTTT	CASRSLAGGDTQYF
.	14	TRBV11-2	.	TRBJ1-5	TGTGCCAGCAGCCTCACTTCTCCCAATCAGCCCCAGCATTTT	CASSLTSPNQPQHF
TRBD1	16	TRBV12-3/TRBV12-4	.	TRBJ2-2	TGTGCCAGCAGGTGGGAAGGGACAGGGGACACCGGGGAGCTGTTTTTT	CASRWEGTGDTGELFF
.	13	TRBV5-1	.	TRBJ2-1	TGCGCCAGCCGGAGAACTCCCTACAATGAGCAGTTCTTC	CASRRTPYNEQFF
TRBD2	14	TRBV25-1	many	TRBJ2-7	TGTGCCAGCGCGGGACTAGCGGATTCCTACGAGCAGTACTTC	CASAGLADSYEQYF
TRBD2	16	TRBV6-5	few	TRBJ2-3	TGTGCCAGCAGCAAAGTTGAGCGGGGGGGCGCAGATACGCAGTATTTT	CASSKVERGGADTQYF
TRBD2	17	TRBV27	.	TRBJ2-1	TGTGCCAGCAGTTTATCATTCGGTAGCGGGAGTAGGAATGAGCAGTTCTTC	CASSLSFGSGSRNEQFF
.	11	TRBV28	few	TRBJ2-3	TGTGCCAGCAGTCTGTCTTCGGCTCAGTATTTT	CASSLSSAQYF